These T cell receptor beta chains were read from a single sample in a study of cytomegalovirus exposure and HLA in healthy donors. Only in-frame clones appear in the TCRdb table, and some are missing; sequencing was by immunoSEQ multiplex PCR. Altogether 200,000 or so clones are present, over 70% being singletons, with the ten largest covering around 2%. The sequenced sample consisted of PBMCs. The receptors here all came from a woman under 30 in good health and CMV-seropositive. Each CDR3 is given with its conserved first and last residue. The D gene is left open where the match is weak. Rows give clone size only sometimes, using once, few, many, or a class for an expanded clone.

D gene	J gene	V gene	clone size	CDR3 protein	CDR3 DNA
TRBD2	TRBJ2-1	TRBV4-2	NA	CASSQPTSAGGNEQFF	TGTGCCAGCAGCCAACCTACTTCAGCGGGGGGGAATGAGCAGTTCTTC
NA	TRBJ1-1	TRBV7-9	NA	CASSLSAGNTEAFF	TGTGCCAGCAGCCTATCGGCGGGGAACACTGAAGCTTTCTTT
TRBD2	TRBJ2-5	TRBV4-1	NA	CASSPDPSRGGIQETQYF	TGCGCCAGCAGTCCTGACCCTAGCCGGGGGGGCATCCAAGAGACCCAGTACTTC
NA	TRBJ1-4	TRBV6-6	few	CASSSPDRGPEKLFF	TGTGCCAGCAGTTCACCTGACAGAGGACCTGAAAAACTGTTTTTT
NA	TRBJ1-2	TRBV15	NA	CATSRDQGAYGYTF	TGTGCCACCAGCAGAGATCAGGGTGCCTATGGCTACACCTTC
TRBD2	TRBJ2-1	TRBV4-3	NA	CASSLSGDYNEQFF	TGCGCCAGCAGCCTTAGCGGGGATTACAATGAGCAGTTCTTC
NA	TRBJ2-3	TRBV27	NA	CARTIQGTDTQYF	TGTGCCAGAACAATTCAAGGCACAGATACGCAGTATTTT
NA	TRBJ2-5	TRBV6-5	NA	CASSSQPGVLETQYF	TGTGCCAGCAGTTCCCAACCCGGGGTCCTTGAGACCCAGTACTTC
NA	TRBJ1-3	TRBV4-1	NA	CASSQTGLRGDTIYF	TGCGCCAGCAGCCAGACGGGACTTCGGGGGGACACCATATATTTT
TRBD2	TRBJ2-3	TRBV27	NA	CASSLSRLATDTQYF	TGTGCCAGCAGTCTAAGTCGACTAGCGACAGATACGCAGTATTTT
NA	TRBJ1-5	TRBV19	NA	CASNTIAGDYQPQHF	TGTGCCAGTAATACTATAGCGGGGGATTATCAGCCCCAGCATTTT
TRBD2	TRBJ2-1	TRBV12-5	NA	CASGQLIAGVAGNEQFF	TGTGCTAGTGGTCAACTGATAGCGGGGGTCGCCGGGAATGAGCAGTTCTTC
TRBD2	TRBJ2-3	TRBV11-3	once	CASSLGRGVAADTQYF	TGTGCCAGCAGCTTAGGGCGGGGGGTGGCGGCAGATACGCAGTATTTT
NA	TRBJ1-2	TRBV6-6	NA	CASSWGRGYTF	TGTGCCAGCAGCTGGGGGCGAGGCTACACCTTC
TRBD2	TRBJ2-5	TRBV6-5	NA	CASSYGAGGPQETQYF	TGTGCCAGCAGTTACGGAGCGGGGGGCCCCCAAGAGACCCAGTACTTC
NA	TRBJ2-7	TRBV28	NA	CASTSNSEQYF	TGTGCCAGCACATCTAATTCAGAGCAGTACTTC
TRBD1	TRBJ1-2	TRBV30	NA	CAWDPKQGADMGYTF	TGTGCCTGGGATCCCAAACAGGGGGCCGATATGGGCTACACCTTC
NA	TRBJ2-2	TRBV6-1	NA	CASYREDTGELFF	TGTGCCAGTTACAGGGAAGACACCGGGGAGCTGTTTTTT
NA	TRBJ2-5	TRBV13	NA	CASSRPSGETQYF	TGTGCCAGCAGCCGCCCGTCAGGCGAGACCCAGTACTTC
NA	TRBJ1-1	TRBV5-4	NA	CASSDQMGQTNTEAFF	TGTGCCAGCAGCGATCAAATGGGACAAACGAACACTGAAGCTTTCTTT
NA	TRBJ1-1	TRBV7-8	NA	CASSHIYSVPEAFF	TGTGCCAGCAGCCATATTTATTCGGTCCCCGAAGCTTTCTTT
TRBD1	TRBJ1-2	TRBV14	NA	CASSPAGTDYGYTF	TGTGCCAGCAGCCCAGCCGGGACAGACTATGGCTACACCTTC
NA	TRBJ1-1	TRBV11-2	once	CASSYWDKPNTEAFF	TGTGCCAGCAGCTACTGGGACAAACCGAACACTGAAGCTTTCTTT
NA	TRBJ2-5	TRBV5-4	NA	CTSSLDGTGWETQYF	TGTACCAGCAGCTTGGATGGGACTGGATGGGAGACCCAGTACTTC
TRBD2	TRBJ2-5	TRBV19	once	CASSPWGRESETQYF	TGTGCCAGTAGTCCCTGGGGGAGGGAATCGGAGACCCAGTACTTC
NA	TRBJ2-2	TRBV5-4	NA	CASSRLGATTGELFF	TGTGCCAGCAGCCGGTTGGGGGCGACCACCGGGGAGCTGTTTTTT
NA	TRBJ1-2	TRBV10-2	NA	CASSYTKDIHGYTF	TGCGCCAGCAGTTATACTAAGGACATTCACGGCTACACCTTC
TRBD1	TRBJ1-5	TRBV5-1	NA	CASTPGQGGYQPQHF	TGCGCCAGCACCCCTGGACAGGGCGGTTATCAGCCCCAGCATTTT
NA	TRBJ2-5	TRBV5-1	NA	CASSLIAIQETQYF	TGCGCCAGCAGCTTAATAGCGATCCAAGAGACCCAGTACTTC